This note documents a single TCR beta chain sequence. Authors' analysis steps: Quantification of nucleated cells was approximated via reference gene primer amplification. TCRdb's copy holds only in-frame clones and misses some; the assay was immunoSEQ multiplex PCR. The D gene and trimming were derived from the DNA, and the V and J assignments and clone size from that table. The sample has fewer than 300,000 clones, 83% seen once. The data derive from a study of blood T cell repertoires in COVID-19. Study background: COVID-19 samples, acute and convalescent, were from the United States, Italy and Spain. T cells, B-cell-depleted T cells, or PBMCs provided the cDNA or gDNA that served as material.

CDR1 and CDR2 (germline): SNHLY, FYNNEI. V lost 1 base and J lost 6; bases outside the gene matches: 11. This CDR3 spans 16 amino acids. Sequencing used peripheral blood. V is TRBV2 and J is TRBJ2-7; 8 bases agree with TRBD1. This TCR came from a man aged 80 or over with acute or convalescent COVID-19. The CDR3 nucleotides are TGTGCCAGCAGTGAAGTTAAGGGGCAGGGGGCGGCCGAGCAGTACTTC. Translating gives CASSEVKGQGAAEQYF.